This T cell receptor (beta chain) was sequenced in a study of CD8 T cells in Susac syndrome. The authors reverse transcribed about 0.5 to 1 ug RNA with random hexamers. An immunoSEQ multiplex PCR amplified TCR beta CDR3 over 54 Vbeta and 13 Jbeta. MiXCR was run by TCRdb on the immunoSEQ multiplex PCR reads, yielding one entry per CDR3 protein. This table holds 100,000 to 150,000 distinct CDR3 sequences, around 85% found once. Sequencing of TCR beta was carried out in blood CD8+ and CD4+ T cells. Included as multiple sclerosis controls were treatment-naive patients who had stable or active relapsing-remitting disease. Germline lookup yields CDR1 SQVTM and CDR2 ANQGSEA. The CDR3 loop spans 12 amino acids. Trimming took 2 bases from V and 3 from J, leaving 7 bases between them.

The sequence derives from a human donor with multiple sclerosis. J is TRBJ1-2 and V is TRBV29-1; tentative D call: TRBD1 (5 bases). Sequences were obtained from CD8+ T cells from PBMCs. The CDR3 region is CSVERDDYGYTF. CDR3 sequence (DNA): TGCAGCGTTGAACGGGACGACTATGGCTACACCTTC.